The clone carrying this T cell receptor (beta chain) appeared a few times. Its antigen is undetermined. These data are taken from a study of a mutant IDH1 vaccine in newly diagnosed glioma. As for the study in general: Earlier therapy was either radiotherapy, temozolomide, or both, and most got both.

The study, taken as a whole, reports: The occurrence of vaccine-induced immune responses was seen in 90% to 95% of patients. Seemingly, top peripheral T cell clonotype changes bore no relation to pseudoprogression.

Noted time point: baseline, week 1 (first vaccination visit). Treatment denoted: pre-vaccination baseline after standard-of-care therapy. The donor cohort comprised cases of new WHO grade 3 or 4 IDH1-mutant, ATRX-lost astrocytoma. The repertoire was sequenced with immunoSEQ multiplex PCR; TCRdb's copy has only in-frame clones and lacks some. The top ten clones hold 7.4% of a sample with tens of thousands of clones, about 80% of them seen once. The sample here was PBMCs, taken from a glioma patient treated with radiotherapy, temozolomide or both. The receptor's source is a woman aged 45 to 65 with glioma.

Here the CDR3 DNA reads TGTGCCAGGGTCATCGGCTCCTATAATTCACCCCTCCACTTT. Translating it yields CARVIGSYNSPLHF. The chain is built from TRBV6-5 and TRBJ1-6; D is ambiguous. Germline-derived CDR1 and CDR2 are MNHEY and SVGAGI. This CDR3 region has 14 residues. V dropped 9 bases and J dropped 0 bases, with 9 bases sitting between them.